The rows below give T cell receptor beta chains drawn from one sample of a study of prognosis after radiotherapy for stage I lung cancer. TCRdb itself ran the multiplex PCR reads through MiXCR, one entry per CDR3 protein. This sample has more than 15,000 distinct CDR3 sequences, with roughly two fifths found just once. The sequences come from PBMCs, collected before or after stereotactic body radiation therapy (not recorded which). The source of these receptors is a donor over 45 with non-small cell lung cancer. Both conserved end residues are part of each CDR3. The D gene is left open where the match is weak. Rows give clone size only sometimes, using once, few, many, or a class for an expanded clone.

CDR3 protein: CASSFWISSNEGPLHF; CDR3 DNA: TGTGCCAGCAGTTTTTGGATCTCCTCAAACGAAGGACCCCTCCACTTT; V gene: TRBV27; J gene: TRBJ1-6; clone size: .; CDR3 length: 16; D gene: .
CDR3 protein: CASSLGGNSYEQYF; CDR3 DNA: TGCGCCAGCAGCTTGGGGGGGAACTCCTACGAGCAGTACTTC; V gene: TRBV5-1; J gene: TRBJ2-7; clone size: medium-sized; CDR3 length: 14; D gene: .
CDR3 protein: CASSPQGDLAGGGGTQYF; CDR3 DNA: TGTGCCAGCAGTCCACAGGGGGATCTAGCGGGGGGAGGAGGTACGCAGTATTTC; V gene: TRBV12-3/TRBV12-4; J gene: TRBJ2-3; clone size: .; CDR3 length: 18; D gene: TRBD2
CDR3 protein: CASSQRTSGSQTYNEQFF; CDR3 DNA: TGTGCCAGCAGCCAACGGACTAGCGGTAGCCAGACCTACAATGAGCAGTTCTTC; V gene: TRBV6-1; J gene: TRBJ2-1; clone size: .; CDR3 length: 18; D gene: TRBD2
CDR3 protein: CASSPTTGNTEAFF; CDR3 DNA: TGTGCCAGCTCACCAACGACAGGTAACACTGAAGCTTTCTTT; V gene: TRBV18; J gene: TRBJ1-1; clone size: .; CDR3 length: 14; D gene: .
CDR3 protein: CSALDRTNYGYTF; CDR3 DNA: TGCAGTGCTCTGGACAGAACCAACTATGGCTACACCTTC; V gene: TRBV20-1; J gene: TRBJ1-2; clone size: .; CDR3 length: 13; D gene: .
CDR3 protein: CASSSGTGGDQPQHF; CDR3 DNA: TGTGCCAGCAGCTCCGGGACCGGAGGTGACCAGCCCCAGCATTTT; V gene: TRBV5-8; J gene: TRBJ1-5; clone size: many; CDR3 length: 15; D gene: .
CDR3 protein: CASSLVMEGEFF; CDR3 DNA: TGTGCCAGCAGCTTGGTCATGGAAGGCGAGTTCTTC; V gene: TRBV5-6; J gene: TRBJ2-1; clone size: many; CDR3 length: 12; D gene: .
CDR3 protein: CAISDRQGTEAFF; CDR3 DNA: TGTGCCATCAGTGACCGACAGGGGACTGAAGCTTTCTTT; V gene: TRBV10-3; J gene: TRBJ1-1; clone size: .; CDR3 length: 13; D gene: TRBD1
CDR3 protein: CASSYEEAGGNTWELFF; CDR3 DNA: TGTGCCAGCAGTTATGAAGAAGCGGGGGGGAACACTTGGGAGCTGTTTTTT; V gene: TRBV6-2/TRBV6-3; J gene: TRBJ2-2; clone size: .; CDR3 length: 17; D gene: TRBD2